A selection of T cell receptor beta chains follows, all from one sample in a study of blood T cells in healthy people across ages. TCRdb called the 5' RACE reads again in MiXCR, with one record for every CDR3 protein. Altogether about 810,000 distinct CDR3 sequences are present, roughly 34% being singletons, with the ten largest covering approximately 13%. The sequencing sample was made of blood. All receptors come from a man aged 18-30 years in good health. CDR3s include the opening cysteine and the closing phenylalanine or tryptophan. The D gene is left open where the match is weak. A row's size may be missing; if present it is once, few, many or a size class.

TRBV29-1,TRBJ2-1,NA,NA,TGCAGCGTAAAGCCGGACTACAATGAGCAGTTCTTC,CSVKPDYNEQFF
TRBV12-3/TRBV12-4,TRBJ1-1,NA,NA,TGTGCCAGCAGTTTTGACTCGGTGGGGGTTGAAGCTTTCTTT,CASSFDSVGVEAFF
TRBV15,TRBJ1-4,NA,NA,TGTGCCACCAGCAGAGATAGGGGGGTAGAGTGGATGTTTTTT,CATSRDRGVEWMFF
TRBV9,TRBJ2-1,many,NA,TGTGCCAGCAGCGGTCTAGTTGGGAATGAGCAGTTCTTC,CASSGLVGNEQFF
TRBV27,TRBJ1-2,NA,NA,TGTGCCAGCAGTTTACGGCCGATGTCTAACTATGGCTACACCTTC,CASSLRPMSNYGYTF
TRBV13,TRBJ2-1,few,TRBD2,TGTGCCAGCAGCCTCCAACTAGCGGGGGGCGGCGGTGAGCAGTTCTTC,CASSLQLAGGGGEQFF
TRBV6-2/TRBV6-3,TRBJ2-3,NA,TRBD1,TGTGCCAGCAGTTGGACCCGACAGGGGTGGACAGATACGCAGTATTTT,CASSWTRQGWTDTQYF
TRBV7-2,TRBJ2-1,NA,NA,TGTGCCAGCAGCTTAAGCATAGGATCTCACAATGAGCAGTTCTTC,CASSLSIGSHNEQFF
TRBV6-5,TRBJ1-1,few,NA,TGTGCCAGCGGGGCAACGGGCAGGGGTAACACTGAAGCTTTCTTT,CASGATGRGNTEAFF
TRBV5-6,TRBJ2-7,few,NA,TGTGCCAGCAGCTCTGGAGGGGGCTGGTTCGAGCAGTACTTC,CASSSGGGWFEQYF
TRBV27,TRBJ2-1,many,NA,TGTGCCAGCAGTAGACCGGGGAATGAGCAGTTCTTC,CASSRPGNEQFF
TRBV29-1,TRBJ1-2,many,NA,TGCAGCGTTGACTACTATGGCTACACCTTC,CSVDYYGYTF
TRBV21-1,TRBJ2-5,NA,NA,TGTGCCAGCAGCAGCAGCAGAAGAGAGACCCAGTACTTC,CASSSSRRETQYF
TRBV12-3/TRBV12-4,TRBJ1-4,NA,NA,TGTGCCAGCAGTCCCCACAAAAGCAGCGGAAAACTGTTTTTT,CASSPHKSSGKLFF
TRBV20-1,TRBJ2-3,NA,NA,TGCAGTGCTAGAGCAGGGGCCTGCACAGATACGCAGTATTTT,CSARAGACTDTQYF
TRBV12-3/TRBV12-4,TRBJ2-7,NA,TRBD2,TGTGCCAGCACCGTAGCGGGGGAAGAGAATGAGCAGTACTTC,CASTVAGEENEQYF